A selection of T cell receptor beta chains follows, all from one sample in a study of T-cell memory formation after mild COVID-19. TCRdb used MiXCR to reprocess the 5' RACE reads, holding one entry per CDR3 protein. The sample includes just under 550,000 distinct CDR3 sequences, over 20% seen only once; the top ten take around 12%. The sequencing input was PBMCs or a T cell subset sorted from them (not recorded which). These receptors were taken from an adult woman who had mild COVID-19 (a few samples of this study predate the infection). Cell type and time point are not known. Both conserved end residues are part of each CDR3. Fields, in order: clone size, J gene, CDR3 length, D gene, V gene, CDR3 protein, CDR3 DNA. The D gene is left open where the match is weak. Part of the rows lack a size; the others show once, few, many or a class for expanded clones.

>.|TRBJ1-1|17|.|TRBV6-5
CASSYSSPGYRNTEAFF
TGTGCCAGCAGTTACTCGTCTCCAGGGTATCGGAACACTGAAGCTTTCTTT
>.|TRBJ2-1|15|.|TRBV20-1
CSAPRVGKASNEQFF
TGCAGTGCTCCGCGTGTCGGGAAGGCATCCAATGAGCAGTTCTTC
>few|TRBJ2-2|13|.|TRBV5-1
CASRDSYTGELFF
TGCGCCAGCAGGGACAGCTACACCGGGGAGCTGTTTTTT
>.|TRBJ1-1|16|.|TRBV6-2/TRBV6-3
CASSLTRTGGNTEAFF
TGTGCCAGCAGTCTCACTCGGACCGGGGGGAACACTGAAGCTTTCTTT
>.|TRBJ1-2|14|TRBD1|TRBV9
CASRGLGQNYGYTF
TGTGCCAGCAGGGGGTTGGGACAGAACTATGGCTACACCTTC
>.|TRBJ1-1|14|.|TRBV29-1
CSVSLGGSPTEAFF
TGCAGCGTTTCCCTAGGGGGATCACCCACTGAAGCTTTCTTT
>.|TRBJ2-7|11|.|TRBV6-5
CASSNHREQYF
TGTGCCAGCAGTAACCACAGGGAGCAGTACTTC
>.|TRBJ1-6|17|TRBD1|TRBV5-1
CASSLTRSTGGDSPLHF
TGCGCCAGCAGCTTAACCCGGTCCACAGGGGGTGATTCACCCCTCCACTTT
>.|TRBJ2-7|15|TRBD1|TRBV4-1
CASSHTSGTVYEQYF
TGCGCCAGCAGCCACACCTCCGGGACAGTCTACGAGCAGTACTTC
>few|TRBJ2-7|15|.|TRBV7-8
CASSSSDTAPYEQYF
TGTGCCAGCAGCTCATCCGACACGGCCCCCTACGAGCAGTACTTC
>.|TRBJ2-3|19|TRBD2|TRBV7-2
CASSRRGLAGGFSTDTQYF
TGTGCCAGCAGCCGAAGGGGACTAGCGGGAGGATTTAGCACAGATACGCAGTATTTT
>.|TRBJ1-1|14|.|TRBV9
CASSVGGAITEAFF
TGTGCCAGCAGCGTAGGGGGGGCCATCACTGAAGCTTTCTTT
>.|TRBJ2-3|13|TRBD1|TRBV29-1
CSVRGQLTDTQYF
TGCAGCGTTAGGGGACAGCTAACAGATACGCAGTATTTT
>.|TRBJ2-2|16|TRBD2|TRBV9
CASSVGSGGLTGELFF
TGTGCCAGCAGCGTAGGCAGCGGGGGCCTCACCGGGGAGCTGTTTTTT
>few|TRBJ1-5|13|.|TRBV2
CASSEVGGQPQHF
TGTGCCAGCAGTGAAGTCGGGGGACAGCCCCAGCATTTT